This entry describes one T cell receptor (beta chain). Its antigen is currently unknown. This record comes from a study of identical twins' blood T cells. Overall study: Six alpha and about 6 beta libraries together yielded roughly 50 million reads. Broader study findings: Even for out-of-frame TCRbeta, twins reportedly shared V gene usage much more than unrelated donors.

Each TCR cDNA library carried sample-specific barcodes on both ends. Methods used by the authors: Clonotypes per individual ranged from about 95,000 to nearly 550,000. One entry per CDR3 protein, called by TCRdb with MiXCR from the 5' RACE reads. Here the V and J calls rest on TCRdb's processing, not on the authors' analysis. The sample consists of 350,000 to 450,000 distinct CDR3 sequences, about 28% of them appearing once. V was clipped by 2 bases and J by 3 bases; unmatched bases: 5. The CDR3 is made up of 15 amino acids. Germline CDR1 and CDR2: SGHNT and YENEEA. The origin of this receptor is a woman aged 18-49 years in good health. The chain uses TRBV11-3 and TRBJ1-2; 8 bases align to TRBD1. Sequencing was done on a sample of PBMCs. The CDR3 DNA follows: TGTGCCAGCAGCTTATCGGCAGGGGGCCACTATGGCTACACCTTC. As protein: CASSLSAGGHYGYTF.